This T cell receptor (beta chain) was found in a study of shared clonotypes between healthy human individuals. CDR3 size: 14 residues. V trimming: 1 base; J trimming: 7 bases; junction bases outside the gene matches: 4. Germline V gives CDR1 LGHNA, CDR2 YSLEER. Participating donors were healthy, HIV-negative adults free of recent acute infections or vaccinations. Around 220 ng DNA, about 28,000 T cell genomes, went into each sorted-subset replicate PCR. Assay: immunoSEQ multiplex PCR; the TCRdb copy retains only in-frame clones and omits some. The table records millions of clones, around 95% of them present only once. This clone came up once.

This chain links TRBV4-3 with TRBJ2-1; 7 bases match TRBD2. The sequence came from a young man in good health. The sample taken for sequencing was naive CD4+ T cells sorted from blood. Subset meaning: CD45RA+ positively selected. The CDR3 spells CASSQVLLANEQFF. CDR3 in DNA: TGCGCCAGCAGCCAAGTTCTACTAGCGAATGAGCAGTTCTTC.